This entry lists 9 T cell receptor beta chains sequenced from one sample in a study of sequential checkpoint blockade in melanoma. The treatment: randomized to nivolumab then ipilimumab (arm A) or the reverse (arm B). Repertoires were generated with immunoSEQ multiplex PCR, while TCRdb's copy carries only in-frame clones and drops some. In the table there are tens of thousands of clones, about 83% of which are singletons. The starting material was CD8+ T cells sorted from blood (inferred from file names), obtained from a patient given nivolumab and ipilimumab in sequence. The source is a human donor with melanoma.

This chain joins TRBV11-3 and TRBJ2-7, with a possible D match to TRBD2 (6 bases). The CDR3 is made up of 14 amino acids. Germline V gene data show CDR1 as SGHNT and CDR2 as YENEEA. V was clipped by 6 bases and J by 2 bases, with 14 bases between them. The CDR3 DNA sequence: TGTGCCAGCAGTCCCAGGGACTCTCCCTACGAGCAGTACTTC. Amino acid sequence: CASSPRDSPYEQYF.

The rearrangement joins TRBV7-3 to TRBJ2-1; 10 positions match TRBD2. The CDR3 has 17 residues. Germline V CDR1 and CDR2: SGHTA, FQGTGA. J was trimmed by 0 bases and V by 5 bases; bases with no gene match: 7. CDR3 nucleotide sequence: TGTGCCAGCAGCCCAGGACTAGCGGTCTCCTCCTACAATGAGCAGTTCTTC. Protein sequence: CASSPGLAVSSYNEQFF. Drawing the rest from reference TRBV7-3 and TRBJ2-1, the complete variable domain is GAGVSQTPSNKVTEKGKYVELRCDPISGHTALYWYRQSLGQGPEFLIYFQGTGAADDSGLPNDRFFAVRPEGSVSTLKIQRTERGDSAVYLCASSPGLAVSSYNEQFFGPGTRLTVL.

This chain connects TRBV28 to TRBJ2-5, with TRBD2 matching 7 bases. This CDR3 has 18 amino acids. CDR1 is MDHEN and CDR2 is SYDVKM in the germline V gene. Trimming cost V 6 bases and J 5 bases; bases outside gene matches: 21. CDR3 in amino acids: CASSTLRASETSRETQYF. As DNA, the CDR3 is TGTGCCAGCAGCACACTACGGGCCTCCGAGACTAGCAGGGAGACCCAGTACTTC.

The V and J genes are TRBV19 and TRBJ2-1; 9 bases agree with TRBD2. The length of the CDR3 is 16 residues. The J segment lost 0 bases and the V segment lost 3 bases, leaving 3 bases of the junction unmatched. CDR1 and CDR2 (germline): LNHDA, SQIVND (reference sequence). The CDR3: CASSIRSGSSYNEQFF. The CDR3 DNA sequence: TGTGCCAGTAGTATTCGTAGCGGGAGCTCCTACAATGAGCAGTTCTTC.

The chain has TRBV28 and TRBJ2-7; D gene uncertain. The length of the CDR3 is 11 residues. V was shortened by 6 bases and J by 6 bases, with 9 bases between the two germline ends. Germline CDR1 MDHEN, CDR2 SYDVKM. The CDR3 DNA reads as TGTGCCAGCAGCCCGGGTCCCGAGCAGTACTTC. Residues: CASSPGPEQYF.

CDR3 amino acids: CASAEGAGPTYEQYF. CDR3 coding DNA: TGTGCCAGCGCTGAGGGGGCAGGGCCAACCTACGAGCAGTACTTC. V and J are TRBV9 and TRBJ2-7; 7 bases match TRBD1. The V segment lost 7 bases and the J segment 2 bases; nucleotides outside the gene matches: 12. CDR3 length: 15 amino acids. CDR1 is SGDLS and CDR2 is YYNGEE in the germline V gene.

The chain recombines TRBV7-8 with TRBJ2-7; D unresolved. The CDR3 has 12 residues. Between the trimmed V and J ends, which lost 1 base and 6 bases, there was a span of 7 bases. CDR1 SGHVS and CDR2 FQNEAQ come from the germline V gene. For the CDR3, the DNA is TGTGCCAGCAGCTTAGTGGCGGTCGAGCAGTACTTC. This sequence encodes CASSLVAVEQYF.

The gene calls are TRBV7-9 and TRBJ1-2; possible D gene TRBD1, 5 bases. This CDR3 contains 14 residues. Germline lookup yields CDR1 SEHNR and CDR2 FQNEAQ (reference sequence). The V end was cut by 5 bases, the J end by 4 bases, with 14 bases between. The CDR3 loop reads CASSPILRGYGYTF. Written as DNA, the CDR3 is TGTGCCAGCAGCCCTATCTTAAGGGGCTATGGCTACACCTTC.

The V and J genes are TRBV7-6 and TRBJ2-3; D perhaps matches TRBD2 (7 bases). CDR3 length equals 15 residues. Germline V lookup: CDR1 SGHVS, CDR2 FNYEAQ. The V gene lost 7 bases and the J gene lost 7 bases, with 21 bases spanning the gap. For the CDR3, the DNA is TGTGCCAGCACCCTAACGGGGGGCGCCGGTAATACGCAGTATTTT. Its protein product is CASTLTGGAGNTQYF.